This T cell receptor (beta chain) was documented in a study of T-cell reconstitution after alpha-beta-depleted transplantation in children. Overall study results and limits: Newly generated T cells supplied most T-cell counts and diversity one year post-transplant. Recipient T cells and thymic progenitors that survived were the source of the high TCRbeta diversity seen at day 60 in some patients.

Preparation of the TCRbeta library was carried out with unique molecular identifiers. TCRdb re-called the PCR reads with MiXCR, one entry per CDR3 protein. This sample has over 100,000 distinct CDR3 sequences; around 10% occur once, and the top ten carry under 40%. Concerning this clonotype itself: The antigen is undetermined.

The CDR3 runs 14 residues. The junction had 8 bases not matched to a gene; V was cut back by 7 bases and J by 5 bases. Germline V gives CDR1 SGHTA, CDR2 FQGTGA. The chain links TRBV7-3 to TRBJ2-7, with 10 bases fitting TRBD2. This receptor was obtained from a boy younger than 10 with acute lymphoblastic leukemia, due to receive a stem cell transplant. This specimen consisted of PBMCs, obtained before TCRalphabeta/CD19-depleted stem cell transplant. The CDR3 sequence: CASIGTSAFHEQYF. The CDR3 DNA follows: TGTGCCAGCATCGGGACTAGCGCCTTCCACGAGCAGTACTTC.